This TCR beta chain was found in a study of T cell responses to AZD1222 COVID-19 vaccine. Study-wide points: Among the donors, most were white British and more were female, and clonal diversity was possibly underestimated.

This table comes from immunoSEQ multiplex PCR, and its TCRdb copy is limited to in-frame clones, with some not included. Of more than 150,000 clones listed, roughly 94% are singletons. The V and J ends lost 5 bases and 5 bases, in that order; junction bases with no gene match: 0. This CDR3 contains 13 residues. CDR1 is MNHEY and CDR2 is SVGAGI in the germline V gene. Regarding this clone: Antigen unknown.

Sequenced material: peripheral blood, taken 28 days after the second AZD1222 dose. The sequence was obtained from an adult who received the AZD1222 COVID-19 vaccine. The genes are TRBV6-5 and TRBJ2-1, with TRBD2 matching over 10 bases. CDR3 residues: CASSSGGDNEQFF. Written as DNA, the CDR3 is TGTGCCAGCAGTAGCGGGGGGGACAATGAGCAGTTCTTC.